Here is one T cell receptor beta chain with its context. The antigen remains unidentified. Time point given: week 11, during vaccination. What each vaccine dose contained was 300 ug of mutant IDH1 20-mer peptide, accompanied by topical imiquimod. Each astrocytoma in the donors was new, WHO grade 3 or 4, IDH1-mutant and ATRX-lost. This entry comes from a study of a mutant IDH1 vaccine in newly diagnosed glioma. Study as a whole: Initiation of the vaccine course occurred 4-6 weeks after radiotherapy alone, or alongside temozolomide cycles. Treatment recipients were about 60% male and around 40% female, and their mean age was approximately 42 years.

Notes on the study in general: Pseudoprogression seemed unlinked to shifts in top peripheral T cell clonotypes.

Here immunoSEQ multiplex PCR was the method, and the copy in TCRdb shows in-frame clones only, minus some. The sample holds about 130,000 clones, around 77% seen once. Looked up from germline, CDR1 is SGHTA and CDR2 is FQGNSA. Losses at the gene ends were 1 base for V and 2 bases for J; bases not matched to a gene: 7. The CDR3 length is 16 residues. This sequence joins TRBV7-2 and TRBJ2-7, with 8 bases fitting TRBD1. The TCR was taken from a man in his forties with glioma. The source was PBMCs, collected from a glioma patient whose treatment included an IDH1 peptide vaccine. For the CDR3, the DNA is TGTGCCAGCAGCTTAGGGTTTGGGACAGGCACCTACGAGCAGTACTTC. It specifies CASSLGFGTGTYEQYF.